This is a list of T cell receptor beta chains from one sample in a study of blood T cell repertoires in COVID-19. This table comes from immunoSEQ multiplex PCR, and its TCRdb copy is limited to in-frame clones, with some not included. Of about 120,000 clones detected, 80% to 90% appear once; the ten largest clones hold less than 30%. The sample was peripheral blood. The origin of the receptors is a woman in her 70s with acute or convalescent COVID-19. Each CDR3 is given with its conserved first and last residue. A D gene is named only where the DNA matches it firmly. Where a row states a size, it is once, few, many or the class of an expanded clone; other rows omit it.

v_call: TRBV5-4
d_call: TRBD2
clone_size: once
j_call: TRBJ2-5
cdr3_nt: TGTGCCAGCAGCGTAAGGCTAGCGGGGCGAGAGACCCAGTACTTC
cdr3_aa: CASSVRLAGRETQYF

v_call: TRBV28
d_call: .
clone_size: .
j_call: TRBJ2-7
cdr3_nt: TGTGCCAGCAGACGACAGACCTACGAGCAGTACTTC
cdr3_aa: CASRRQTYEQYF

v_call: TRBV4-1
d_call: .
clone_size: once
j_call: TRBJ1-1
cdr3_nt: TGCGCCAGCAGCCAAGATCGGAAAGGGGGGAACACTGAAGCTTTCTTT
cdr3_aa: CASSQDRKGGNTEAFF

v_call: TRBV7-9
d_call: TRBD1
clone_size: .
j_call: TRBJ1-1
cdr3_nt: TGTGCCAGCAGCCCTATTCGGCCCAGGGACAGGGGAAACACTGAAGCTTTCTTT
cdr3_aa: CASSPIRPRDRGNTEAFF

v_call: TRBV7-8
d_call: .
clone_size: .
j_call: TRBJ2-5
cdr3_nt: TGTGCCAGCAGCTTAATGGCGGTAATAGGAGAGACCCAGTACTTC
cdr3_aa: CASSLMAVIGETQYF

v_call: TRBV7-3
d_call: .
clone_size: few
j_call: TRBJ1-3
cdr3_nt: TGTGCCAGCAGCTTGAGCGGGATTGGAAACACCATATATTTT
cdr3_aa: CASSLSGIGNTIYF

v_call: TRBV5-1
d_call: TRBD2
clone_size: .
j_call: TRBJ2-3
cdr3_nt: TGCGCCAGCAGCTTTGGGACTAGCGGGGGGCCCAGCACAGATACGCAGTATTTT
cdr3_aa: CASSFGTSGGPSTDTQYF

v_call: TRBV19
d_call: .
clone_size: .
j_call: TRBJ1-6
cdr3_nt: TGTGCCAGTAGTATCGGGCAGGGGAGTTCTCATAATTCACCCCTCCACTTT
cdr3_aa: CASSIGQGSSHNSPLHF

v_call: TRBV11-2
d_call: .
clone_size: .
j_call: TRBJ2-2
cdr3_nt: TGTGCCAGCAGCGGACAGCACACCGGGGAGCTGTTTTTT
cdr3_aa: CASSGQHTGELFF

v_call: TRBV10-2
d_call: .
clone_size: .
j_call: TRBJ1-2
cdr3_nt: TGCGCCAGCAGCTCCCTGGGGAGGGCTGATAGGACGGGCTACACCTTC
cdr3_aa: CASSSLGRADRTGYTF

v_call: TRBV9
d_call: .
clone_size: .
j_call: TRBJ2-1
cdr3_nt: TGTGCCAGCAGCGCTACACTCGGAACAGTTAACAATGAGCAGTTCTTC
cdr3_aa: CASSATLGTVNNEQFF

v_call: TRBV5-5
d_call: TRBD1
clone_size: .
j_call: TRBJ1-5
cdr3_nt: TGTGCCAGCAGCTCACAACAGGGGGCGAACCGCAATCAGCCCCAGCATTTT
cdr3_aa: CASSSQQGANRNQPQHF

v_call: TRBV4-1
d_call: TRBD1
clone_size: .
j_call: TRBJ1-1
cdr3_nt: TGCGCCAGCAGCCAAGGAGACAGGGAGAACACTGAAGCTTTCTTT
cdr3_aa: CASSQGDRENTEAFF

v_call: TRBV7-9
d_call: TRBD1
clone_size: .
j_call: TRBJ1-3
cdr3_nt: TGTGCCAGCAGCTTCGCGGGACAGGGGACCTCTGGAAACACCATATATTTT
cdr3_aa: CASSFAGQGTSGNTIYF

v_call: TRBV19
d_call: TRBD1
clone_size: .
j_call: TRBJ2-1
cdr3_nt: TGTGCCAGTAGTGCAGGGACAGGGGCCAATGAGCAGTTCTTC
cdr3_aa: CASSAGTGANEQFF

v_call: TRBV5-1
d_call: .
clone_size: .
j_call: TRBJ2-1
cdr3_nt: TGCGCCAGCAGCTTCGGACAGGGAGGGAATGAGCAGTTCTTC
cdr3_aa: CASSFGQGGNEQFF

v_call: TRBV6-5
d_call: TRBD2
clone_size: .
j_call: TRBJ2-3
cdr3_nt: TGTGCCAGCACTCCGCCTAGCGGGGGAGATACGCAGTATTTT
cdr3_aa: CASTPPSGGDTQYF

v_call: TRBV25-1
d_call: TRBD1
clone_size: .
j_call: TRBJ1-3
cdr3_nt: TGTGCCAGCAGTGAAGCCGGGACAGGTCGCTCTGGAAACACCATATATTTT
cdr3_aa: CASSEAGTGRSGNTIYF

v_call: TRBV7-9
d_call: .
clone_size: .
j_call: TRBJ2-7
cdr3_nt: TGTGCCAGCACCCGGGGTGGGGAAACGTACGAGCAGTACTTC
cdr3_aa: CASTRGGETYEQYF

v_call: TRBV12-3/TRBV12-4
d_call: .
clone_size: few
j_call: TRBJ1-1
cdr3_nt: TGTGCCAGCAGTCTCCAGGTGAGCACTGAAGCTTTCTTT
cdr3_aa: CASSLQVSTEAFF

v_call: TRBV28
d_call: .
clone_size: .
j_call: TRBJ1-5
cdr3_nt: TGTGCCAGCAGGCCCGCCCTCCGAGGGGGTATTGGCAATCAGCCCCAGCATTTT
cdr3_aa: CASRPALRGGIGNQPQHF

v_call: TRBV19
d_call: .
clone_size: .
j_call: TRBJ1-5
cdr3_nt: TGTGCCAGTAGTATAGCATCAGGGAGCAATCAGCCCCAGCATTTT
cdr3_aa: CASSIASGSNQPQHF

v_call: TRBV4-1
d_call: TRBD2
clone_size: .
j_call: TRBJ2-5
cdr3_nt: TGCGCCAGCAGCCAAGATCCTAATAGGCTAGCGGGGGACCAAGAGACCCAGTACTTC
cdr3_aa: CASSQDPNRLAGDQETQYF

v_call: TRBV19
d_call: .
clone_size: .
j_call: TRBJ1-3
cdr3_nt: TGTGCCAGTAGGATCTCCGGGGGCTCTGGAAACACCATATATTTT
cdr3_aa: CASRISGGSGNTIYF

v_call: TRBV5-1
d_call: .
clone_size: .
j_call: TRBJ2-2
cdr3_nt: TGCGCCAGCCTCCGGGAGACCTCGAACACCGGGGAGCTGTTTTTT
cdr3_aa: CASLRETSNTGELFF

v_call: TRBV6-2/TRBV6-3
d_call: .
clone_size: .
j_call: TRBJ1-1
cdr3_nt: TGTGCCAGCAGTTACTTGACAGAAGAAGCTTTCTTT
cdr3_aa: CASSYLTEEAFF

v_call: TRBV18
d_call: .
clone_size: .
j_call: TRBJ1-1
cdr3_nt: TGTGCCAGCTCATCGGGGAGGGGCGGCACTGAAGCTTTCTTT
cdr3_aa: CASSSGRGGTEAFF

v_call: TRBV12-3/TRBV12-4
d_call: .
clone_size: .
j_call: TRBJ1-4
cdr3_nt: TGTGCCAGCCGCCCCGCGGGGAATGAAAAACTGTTTTTT
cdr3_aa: CASRPAGNEKLFF

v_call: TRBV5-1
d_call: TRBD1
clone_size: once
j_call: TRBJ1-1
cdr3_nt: TGCGCCAGCAGTGGACAGGGAGGGGACACTGAAGCTTTCTTT
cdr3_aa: CASSGQGGDTEAFF

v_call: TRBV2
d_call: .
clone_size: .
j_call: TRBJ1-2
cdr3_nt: TGTGCCAGCAGTGAATCCGGCGGGAACTATGGCTACACCTTC
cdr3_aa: CASSESGGNYGYTF

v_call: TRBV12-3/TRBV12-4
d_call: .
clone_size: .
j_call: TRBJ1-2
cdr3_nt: TGTGCCAGCAGTTGGGGGGGCGATGGCTACACCTTC
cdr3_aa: CASSWGGDGYTF

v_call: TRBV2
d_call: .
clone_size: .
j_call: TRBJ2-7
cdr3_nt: TGTGCCAGCAGTGAATGGCATTCCTACGAGCAGTACTTC
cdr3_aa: CASSEWHSYEQYF

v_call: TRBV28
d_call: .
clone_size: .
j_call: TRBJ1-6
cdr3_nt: TGTGCCAGCAGTCCCCAGGCCTGGTATGGTAATTCACCCCTCCACTTT
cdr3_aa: CASSPQAWYGNSPLHF

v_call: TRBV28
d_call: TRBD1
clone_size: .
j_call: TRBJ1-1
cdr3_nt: TGTGCCTCAGGGGGCAGCCCGAACACTGAAGCTTTCTTT
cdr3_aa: CASGGSPNTEAFF

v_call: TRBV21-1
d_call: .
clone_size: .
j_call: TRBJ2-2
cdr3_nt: TGTGCCAGCAGCTCGGAGACCGGACCCTTTGACCGGGGAGCTGTTTTT
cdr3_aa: CASSSETGPFDRGAVF

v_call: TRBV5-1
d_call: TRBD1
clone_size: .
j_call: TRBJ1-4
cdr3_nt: TGCGCCAGCAGCAAAGGACAGGCGAATGAAAAACTGTTTTTT
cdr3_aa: CASSKGQANEKLFF

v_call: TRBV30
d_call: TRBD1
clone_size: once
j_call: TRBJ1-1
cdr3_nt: TGTGCCAGCCGGACAGGGGGCATAGCTTTCTTT
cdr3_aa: CASRTGGIAFF

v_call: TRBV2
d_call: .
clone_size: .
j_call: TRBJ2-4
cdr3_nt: TGTGCCAGCAGTGGTCGACAGCCTCTAGCCAAAAACATTCAGTACTTC
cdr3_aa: CASSGRQPLAKNIQYF

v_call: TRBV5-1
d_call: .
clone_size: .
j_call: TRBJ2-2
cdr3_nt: TGCGCCAGCAGCACCGACAGGATAGCGAACACCGGGGAGCTGTTTTTT
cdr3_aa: CASSTDRIANTGELFF

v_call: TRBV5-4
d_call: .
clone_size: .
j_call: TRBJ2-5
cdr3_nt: TGTGCCAGCAAGCTAGCACACGAAGAGACCCAGTACTTC
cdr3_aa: CASKLAHEETQYF

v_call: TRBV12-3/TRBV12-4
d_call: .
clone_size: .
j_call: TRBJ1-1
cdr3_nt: TGTGCCAGCAGGCCCAGAGGCGGGACTGAAGCTTTCTTT
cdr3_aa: CASRPRGGTEAFF

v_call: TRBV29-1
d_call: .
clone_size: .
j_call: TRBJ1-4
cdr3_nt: TGCAGCGTTTGGACAGCGGGGGATATTGAAAAACTGTTTTTT
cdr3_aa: CSVWTAGDIEKLFF

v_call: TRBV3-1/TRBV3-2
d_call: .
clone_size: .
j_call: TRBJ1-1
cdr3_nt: TGTGCCAGCAGCCTCATGAACACTGAAGCTTTCTTT
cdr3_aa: CASSLMNTEAFF

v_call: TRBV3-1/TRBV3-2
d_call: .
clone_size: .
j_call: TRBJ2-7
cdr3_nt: TGTGCCAGCAGCCACCACGGAGGGGGGGACGAGCAGTACTTC
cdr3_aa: CASSHHGGGDEQYF